These 7 T cell receptor beta chains originate from one sample sequenced in a study of blood T cell repertoires in COVID-19. The table came from immunoSEQ multiplex PCR; TCRdb's copy has only in-frame clones and leaves some out. Among hundreds of thousands of clones listed, about 83% were seen once. Material: peripheral blood. The receptor set was obtained from a woman aged 80 or over with COVID-19, enrolled during active disease.

The J gene is TRBJ2-5, the V gene TRBV25-1, with D unresolved. The V gene's germline CDR1 is MGHDK and CDR2 SYGVNS. This CDR3 region has 12 residues. The ends were cut back, 5 bases at V and 5 bases at J, with 9 bases in the middle. The CDR3 DNA is TGTGCCAGCAGTTCTGTTTTGGAGACCCAGTACTTC. As protein: CASSSVLETQYF. Full variable domain (outside the CDR3, taken from reference TRBV25-1 and TRBJ2-5): EADIYQTPRYLVIGTGKKITLECSQTMGHDKMYWYQQDPGMELHLIHYSYGVNSTEKGDLSSESTVSRIRTEHFPLTLESARPSHTSQYLCASSSVLETQYFGPGTRLLVL.

The CDR3 reads CASSESAGNTIYF. For the CDR3, the DNA is TGTGCCAGCAGTGAATCTGCTGGAAACACCATATATTTT. The V gene is TRBV6-1, the J gene TRBJ1-3; D gene uncertain. V gave up 2 bases and J gave up 2 bases, with 4 bases separating them. There are 13 residues in the CDR3. Germline V gives CDR1 MNHNS, CDR2 SASEGT.

The chain combines TRBV19 with TRBJ2-1; 9 bases align to TRBD1. Unmatched junction bases numbered 12, after V lost 7 bases and J lost 5 bases. The CDR3 is made up of 16 amino acids. Per the germline V gene, CDR1 is LNHDA and CDR2 is SQIVND (reference sequence). CDR3 sequence (DNA): TGTGCCAGTACCAATACAGGGGGCTCAGGAAACAATGAGCAGTTCTTC. As protein: CASTNTGGSGNNEQFF. The variable domain in full, completed from reference TRBV19 and TRBJ2-1, reads DGGITQSPKYLFRKEGQNVTLSCEQNLNHDAMYWYRQDPGQGLRLIYYSQIVNDFQKGDIAEGYSVSREKKESFPLTVTSAQKNPTAFYLCASTNTGGSGNNEQFFGPGTRLTVL.

The rearrangement links TRBV4-1 to TRBJ1-1, with TRBD1 matching 7 bases. V gave up 2 bases and J gave up 6 bases; unmatched junction bases: 3. The CDR3 runs 13 residues. In germline, CDR1 is MGHRA, CDR2 YSYEKL. CDR3 sequence reads: CASSQRTGSEAFF. The CDR3 DNA is TGCGCCAGCAGCCAACGGACAGGCTCTGAAGCTTTCTTT.

The chain uses TRBV20-1 and TRBJ1-5, with D perhaps TRBD1 (6 bases). V shed 3 bases and J shed 3 bases, with 12 bases lying between them. Germline V gives CDR1 DFQATT, CDR2 SNEGSKA (reference sequence). The CDR3 totals 14 residues. CDR3 amino acids: CSASSAGDNQPQHF. The CDR3 DNA sequence: TGCAGTGCTAGTAGTGCAGGGGACAATCAGCCCCAGCATTTT.

This chain connects TRBV9 to TRBJ1-2; D remains unclear. The V end lost 3 bases, the J end lost 8 bases, and 11 bases lay between the germline ends. The CDR3 covers 12 residues. Germline V gene lookup returns CDR1 SGDLS and CDR2 YYNGEE. The DNA for the CDR3 is TGTGCCAGCAGCGACGGGTGGCGGGGCTACACCTTC. Amino acids: CASSDGWRGYTF.

As for this clone: The same CDR3 arises from other DNA sequences in this sample as well. The chain recombines TRBV5-4 with TRBJ1-4; 7 bases are a match to TRBD1. With V trimmed by 5 bases and J by 0 bases, 4 bases remained unmatched. CDR3 length: 15 residues. CDR1 SGHNT and CDR2 YYREEE come from the germline V gene (reference sequence). Here the CDR3 DNA reads TGTGCCAGCAGTTCCGGGACAGCAACTAATGAAAAACTGTTTTTT. Protein sequence: CASSSGTATNEKLFF.